The TCR beta chain described here comes from a study of PD-1 blockade in classical Hodgkin lymphoma (dated by TCRdb to 2020 to 2022). Some background on the complete study: Nivolumab dosing was 3 mg/kg intravenously every 2 weeks, continuing until either disease progression or unacceptable toxicity. A peripheral blood immune signature of response to PD-1 blockade in classical Hodgkin lymphoma was defined using TCR beta sequencing and CyTOF.

Genomic DNA was extracted with the Qiagen DNeasy kit from unsorted PBMCs and from negatively selected CD4+ and CD8+ fractions. TCR beta CDR3 regions were amplified by immunoSEQ multiplex PCR using primers annealing to V and J segments. A synthetic immune receptor repertoire was used to minimize amplification bias, and any remaining bias was removed computationally after sequencing. The study's processing was this. Repertoire diversity was quantified as the Shannon entropy index using custom Python scripts. The unsorted, CD4+ and CD8+ repertoires were each analyzed separately, with the exception of combined analyses, where CD4+ and CD8+ sequences were merged in silico. A clone counted as expanded when the clone's frequency after treatment rose at least 2-fold relative to C1D1, and clones undetected at baseline were given a pseudocount of 0.5. Clones with 0 or 1 copy at C1D1 were classified as singleton clones, and clones with 2 or more copies were classified as non-singleton clones. Clones expanded in unsorted samples were assigned a CD4+, CD8+ or unknown annotation through matching of protein sequences in sorted samples from the same patient. Diversity changes from C1D1 to C4D1 were tested in paired samples using Wilcoxon tests. The table was pulled from immuneACCESS by TCRdb, which kept in-frame rearrangements only. Such tables lose some clones; where checked, under half of the loss comes from unresolved V genes, and the rest has no known cause. V and J calls and clone size are copied from that table; D and trimming were computed from the DNA. The sample includes 32,000 or so clones, with about 90% observed a single time. Roughly 0.29% of the sample rests with the top ten.

Findings and caveats that apply to the study as a whole: Baseline TCR diversity was reported to be lower in newly diagnosed patients than in healthy donors, and even lower in relapsed/refractory patients. Lower diversity was observed in patients in whom nivolumab was started less than 1 year after ASCT, and these patients were excluded from later analyses so that confounding by immune reconstitution would be avoided. Trial patients achieving complete response had baseline diversity similar to newly diagnosed patients, whereas partial responders and progressors had significantly lower diversity. By C4D1, a significant rise was seen in CD4+ TCR diversity but not in CD8+ TCR diversity (p=0.0027 vs p=0.16), and the rise was most apparent among complete responders (p=0.02). The study covered only a single clinical trial cohort, and the causes of the repertoire differences, possibly disease activity or prior therapy, were still not defined.

Here V drops 5 bases and J drops 2 bases, and the junction holds 7 bases not matched to any gene. The CDR3 sequence holds 17 residues, the cysteine and phenylalanine included. Here the CDR3 DNA is all that survives: 51 bases in frame from base 1. From a lookup of the germline V gene, CDR1 and CDR2 are ENHRY and SYGVKD. The time point label on this specimen signifies: cycle 4 day 1 (C4D1), after about 6 weeks of nivolumab. Every trial patient had relapsed following autologous stem cell transplantation, and prior brentuximab vedotin exposure was what differed among cohorts A, B and C. A Miltenyi CD4+ T cell isolation kit was used for magnetic negative selection to purify CD4+ T cells from thawed PBMCs. A total of around 59 patients with relapsed/refractory classical Hodgkin lymphoma made up the trial cohort, and each patient's best overall response was complete response, partial response or progressive disease. Trial patients were treated with single-agent nivolumab in the multi-cohort phase II CheckMate 205 trial. Best overall response was determined by an independent review committee according to the 2007 International Working Group response criteria. PBMCs from the trial were collected at three points: immediately before nivolumab initiation (C1D1), and during therapy at cycle 2 day 1 and cycle 4 day 1. Peripheral blood was collected in 8 mL Vacutainer Cell Preparation Tubes, from which PBMCs were isolated by centrifugation and then cryopreserved. Purified CD4+ and CD8+ fractions were prepared only for cases with an additional available PBMC sample. On LS columns in a quadroMACS separator, the magnetically labelled cells were depleted, and the flow-through was collected as the purified fraction.

Comments on this clone: This receptor's antigen is unknown. Base qualities were left out, and no much larger clone turns up one base away.

This sequence was found in a human donor with classical Hodgkin lymphoma. The chain employs TRBV10-3 and TRBJ2-3; 13 bases in the junction line up with TRBD2. The material sequenced was CD4+ T cells from blood, taken before the fourth cycle of nivolumab. In nucleotides, the sequence is TGTGCCATCAGTCACACTAGCGGGAGGGAAATCACAGATACGCAGTATTTT. This is translated as CAISHTSGREITDTQYF.